This paragraph reports one T cell receptor beta chain. Its antigen is still unknown. Germline V CDR1 and CDR2: SGHRS, YFSETQ. V shed 1 base and J shed 4 bases, with 8 bases lying between them. This CDR3 has 13 residues. A process of 5'RACE template switching, which added a universal primer site and UMIs, was used to make TCR cDNA. TCRdb redid the calling of the 5' RACE reads with MiXCR, one entry per CDR3 protein. The data contain 300,000 to 400,000 distinct CDR3 sequences, about 8.3% of them singletons. The data are from a study of T cells after yellow fever vaccination. Findings and caveats of the study: At around 96% for CD4 and approximately 89% for CD8, most primary-vaccination clones showed up again after the booster.

The TCR was taken from a man aged 18-30 years who received the YFV17D yellow fever vaccine. The rearrangement uses TRBV5-1 and TRBJ1-1; D remains unclear. The source was PBMCs, collected about 41 days after the first yellow fever vaccination. CDR3 protein: CASSLRGITEAFF. DNA of the CDR3: TGCGCCAGCAGCTTGCGGGGTATCACTGAAGCTTTCTTT.